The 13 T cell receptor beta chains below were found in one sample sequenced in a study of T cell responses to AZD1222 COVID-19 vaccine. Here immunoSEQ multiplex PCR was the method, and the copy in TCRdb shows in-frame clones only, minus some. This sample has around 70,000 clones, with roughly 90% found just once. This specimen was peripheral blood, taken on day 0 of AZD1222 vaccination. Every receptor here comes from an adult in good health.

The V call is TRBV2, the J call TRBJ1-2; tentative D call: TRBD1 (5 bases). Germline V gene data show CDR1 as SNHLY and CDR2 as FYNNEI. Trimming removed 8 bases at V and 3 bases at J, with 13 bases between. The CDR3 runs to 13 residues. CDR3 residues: CASGDPEDYGYTF. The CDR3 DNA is TGTGCCAGCGGGGACCCGGAGGACTATGGCTACACCTTC.

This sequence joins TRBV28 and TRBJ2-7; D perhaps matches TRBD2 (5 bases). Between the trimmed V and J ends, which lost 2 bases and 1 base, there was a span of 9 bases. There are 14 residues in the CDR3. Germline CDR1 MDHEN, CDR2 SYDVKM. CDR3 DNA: TGTGCCAGCAGTTTAGCGGCGGGTTCCTACGAGCAGTACTTC. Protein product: CASSLAAGSYEQYF.

The CDR3 DNA is TGTGCCACCAGTGATCGTCGGGCTTACGAGCAGTACTTC. It codes for CATSDRRAYEQYF. The rearrangement uses TRBV24-1 and TRBJ2-7; D remains unclear. CDR1 and CDR2 (germline): KGHDR, SFDVKD. The V end lost 3 bases, the J end lost 4 bases, and 9 bases lay between the germline ends. There are 13 residues in the CDR3.

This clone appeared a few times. CDR3 protein: CASSFAGTYEQYF. Written as DNA, the CDR3 is TGTGCCAGCAGCTTTGCGGGGACCTACGAGCAGTACTTC. The chain couples TRBV5-5 to TRBJ2-7; the D gene is possibly TRBD2 (6 bases). V was clipped by 2 bases and J by 2 bases, with 8 bases between them. Germline loops: CDR1 SGHKS, CDR2 YYEKEE (reference sequence). The CDR3 runs 13 residues.

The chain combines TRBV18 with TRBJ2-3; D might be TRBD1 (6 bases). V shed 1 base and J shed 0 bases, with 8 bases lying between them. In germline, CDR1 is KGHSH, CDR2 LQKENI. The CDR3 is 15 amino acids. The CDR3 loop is CASSPRQGSTDTQYF. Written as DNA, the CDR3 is TGTGCCAGCTCACCACGCCAGGGGAGCACAGATACGCAGTATTTT.

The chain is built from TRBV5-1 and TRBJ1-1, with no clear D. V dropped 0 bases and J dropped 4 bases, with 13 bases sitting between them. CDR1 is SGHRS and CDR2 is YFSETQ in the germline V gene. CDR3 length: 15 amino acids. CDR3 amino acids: CASSLADSWATEAFF. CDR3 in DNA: TGCGCCAGCAGCTTGGCCGATAGCTGGGCCACTGAAGCTTTCTTT.

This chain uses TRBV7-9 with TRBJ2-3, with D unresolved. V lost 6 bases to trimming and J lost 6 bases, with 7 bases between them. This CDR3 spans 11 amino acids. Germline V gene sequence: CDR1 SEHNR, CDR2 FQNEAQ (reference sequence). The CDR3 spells CASSSIDTQYF. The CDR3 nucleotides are TGTGCCAGCAGTTCGATCGATACGCAGTATTTT.

The CDR3 region is CATSRDLGDGPSYEQYF. The CDR3 coding sequence is TGTGCCACCAGCAGAGATTTAGGGGACGGTCCCTCCTACGAGCAGTACTTC. J is TRBJ2-7 and V is TRBV15, with D tentatively TRBD1 or TRBD2 (5 bases each). Germline values: CDR1 LNHNV, CDR2 YYDKDF (reference sequence). This CDR3 spans 17 amino acids. Trimming pared 0 bases from V and 0 bases from J, leaving 15 bases between. The full variable domain, in which reference TRBV15 and TRBJ2-7 provide the parts outside the CDR3, is DAMVIQNPRYQVTQFGKPVTLSCSQTLNHNVMYWYQQKSSQAPKLLFHYYDKDFNNEADTPDNFQSRRPNTSFCFLDIRSPGLGDTAMYLCATSRDLGDGPSYEQYFGPGTRLTVT.

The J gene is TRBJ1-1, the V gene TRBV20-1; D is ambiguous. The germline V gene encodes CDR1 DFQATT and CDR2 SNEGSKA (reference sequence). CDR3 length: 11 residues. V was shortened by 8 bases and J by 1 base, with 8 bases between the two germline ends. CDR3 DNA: TGCAGTACCGTGGGGAACACTGAAGCTTTCTTT. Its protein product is CSTVGNTEAFF.

In DNA form, the CDR3 reads TGTGCCAGCAGTTTATTTTCGGGGAATCAGCCCCAGCATTTT. This codes for CASSLFSGNQPQHF. The rearrangement joins TRBV27 to TRBJ1-5; no reliable D call. The germline V gene encodes CDR1 MNHEY and CDR2 SMNVEV (reference sequence). V was cut by 1 base and J by 4 bases, with 8 bases left in between. This CDR3 is 14 amino acids long.

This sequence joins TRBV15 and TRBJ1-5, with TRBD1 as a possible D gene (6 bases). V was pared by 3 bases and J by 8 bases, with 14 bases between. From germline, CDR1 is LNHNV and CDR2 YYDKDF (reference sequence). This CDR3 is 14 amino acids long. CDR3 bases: TGTGCCACCAGCAGGTCAGGGGATTGGGAGCCCCAGCATTTT. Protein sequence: CATSRSGDWEPQHF. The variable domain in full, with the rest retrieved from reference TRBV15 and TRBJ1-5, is DAMVIQNPRYQVTQFGKPVTLSCSQTLNHNVMYWYQQKSSQAPKLLFHYYDKDFNNEADTPDNFQSRRPNTSFCFLDIRSPGLGDTAMYLCATSRSGDWEPQHFGDGTRLSIL.

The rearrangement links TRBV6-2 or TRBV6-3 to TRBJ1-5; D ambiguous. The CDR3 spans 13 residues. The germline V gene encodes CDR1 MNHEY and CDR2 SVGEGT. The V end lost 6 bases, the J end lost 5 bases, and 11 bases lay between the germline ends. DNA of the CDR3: TGTGCCAGCAGCCAGAAATCACATCAGCCCCAGCATTTT. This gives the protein CASSQKSHQPQHF.

The CDR3 spells CASSRRTLTGELFF. The CDR3 region has the DNA TGTGCCAGCAGCCGTCGGACTCTGACCGGGGAGCTGTTTTTT. This rearrangement joins TRBV7-2 to TRBJ2-2; possible D gene TRBD2, 5 bases. The germline V gene encodes CDR1 SGHTA and CDR2 FQGNSA. V was clipped by 5 bases and J by 5 bases, with 12 bases between them. The CDR3 is 14 amino acids.